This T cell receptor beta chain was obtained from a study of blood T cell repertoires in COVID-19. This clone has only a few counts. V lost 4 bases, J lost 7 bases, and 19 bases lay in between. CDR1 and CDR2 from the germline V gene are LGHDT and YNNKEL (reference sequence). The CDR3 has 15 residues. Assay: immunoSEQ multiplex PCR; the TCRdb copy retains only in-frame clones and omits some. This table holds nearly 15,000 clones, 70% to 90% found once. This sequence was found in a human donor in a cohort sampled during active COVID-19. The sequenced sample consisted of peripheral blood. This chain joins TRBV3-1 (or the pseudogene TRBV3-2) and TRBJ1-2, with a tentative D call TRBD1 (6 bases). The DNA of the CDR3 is TGTGCCAGCAGCCCCAGCGGGGGGGCCCGTTCTGGCTACACCTTC. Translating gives CASSPSGGARSGYTF.